These T cell receptor beta chains were read from a single sample in a study of blood T cell repertoires in COVID-19. Profiling relied on immunoSEQ multiplex PCR, and the TCRdb table lists in-frame clones only, not all of them. Here the sample spans hundreds of thousands of clones, around 83% being singletons. The material sequenced was PBMCs or T cells enriched from blood (not recorded which). These receptors came from a man aged 35-49 years who had been exposed to COVID-19. Both conserved end residues are part of each CDR3. A D gene is named only where the DNA matches it firmly. Not all rows give a size; the values are once, few, many and, for expanded clones, a class.

j_call cdr3_length clone_size v_call d_call cdr3_aa cdr3_nt
TRBJ1-5 15 . TRBV12-1 . CASSSEEGCLQPQHF TGTGCCAGCAGCTCCGAGGAGGGGTGTCTTCAGCCCCAGCATTTT
TRBJ1-1 11 . TRBV10-3 . CASRTGDEAFF TGTGCCTCGAGGACGGGGGATGAAGCTTTCTTT
TRBJ1-2 15 . TRBV6-5 . CASDNRGGGNYGYTF TGTGCCAGCGATAATCGGGGGGGCGGAAACTATGGCTACACCTTC
TRBJ1-1 14 . TRBV6-5 TRBD1 CASSAQGENTEAFF TGTGCCAGCAGCGCACAGGGGGAGAACACTGAAGCTTTCTTT
TRBJ2-1 16 . TRBV7-3 TRBD2 CASSLGTTSGYNEQFF TGTGCCAGCAGCTTGGGCACGACTAGCGGATACAATGAGCAGTTCTTC
TRBJ1-1 16 . TRBV28 TRBD1 CASSLGTVIMNTEAFF TGTGCCAGCAGTTTAGGGACAGTGATTATGAACACTGAAGCTTTCTTT
TRBJ2-2 19 . TRBV6-2/TRBV6-3 . CASSYLVGSGGTNTGELFF TGTGCCAGCAGTTACCTCGTGGGCAGTGGGGGGACGAACACCGGGGAGCTGTTTTTT
TRBJ2-7 14 once TRBV21-1 . CASSKGGQAHEQYF TGTGCCAGCAGCAAAGGGGGACAGGCCCACGAGCAGTACTTC
TRBJ2-5 13 . TRBV7-9 TRBD2 CASGEGVRETQYF TGTGCCAGCGGGGAGGGAGTTAGGGAGACCCAGTACTTC
TRBJ2-1 13 . TRBV9 . CASSALPLREQFF TGTGCCAGCAGCGCCCTCCCCTTGCGTGAGCAGTTCTTC
TRBJ2-7 14 . TRBV9 . CASSVAPTSYEQYF TGTGCCAGCAGCGTAGCTCCGACAAGCTACGAGCAGTACTTC
TRBJ2-7 15 . TRBV9 . CASSVGQGNSYEQYF TGTGCCAGCAGCGTAGGTCAGGGAAATTCCTACGAGCAGTACTTC
TRBJ2-2 15 few TRBV5-1 TRBD2 CASSFSGPNTGELFF TGCGCCAGCAGCTTTAGCGGGCCCAACACCGGGGAGCTGTTTTTT
TRBJ1-5 14 . TRBV18 . CASSSRQNNQPQHF TGTGCCAGCTCATCTCGACAGAACAATCAGCCCCAGCATTTT
TRBJ1-1 11 . TRBV20-1 . CSAPVDTEAFF TGCAGTGCGCCGGTTGACACTGAAGCTTTCTTT
TRBJ2-1 15 . TRBV5-1 TRBD1 CASSGDGTGNNEQFF TGCGCCAGCAGCGGGGACGGGACAGGGAACAATGAGCAGTTCTTC
TRBJ2-2 14 once TRBV27 . CASRWGRNTGELFF TGTGCCAGCAGATGGGGCAGGAACACCGGGGAGCTGTTTTTT
TRBJ1-2 15 . TRBV30 . CASHNFREGDYGYTF TGTGCCTCCCATAATTTCAGGGAGGGTGACTATGGCTACACCTTC
TRBJ2-1 16 . TRBV5-4 TRBD2 CASSTRTSGKYNEQFF TGTGCCAGCAGCACGAGGACTAGCGGGAAGTACAATGAGCAGTTCTTC
TRBJ1-2 16 . TRBV6-2/TRBV6-3 TRBD1 CASSYGPGQGPYGYTF TGTGCCAGCAGTTACGGGCCGGGACAGGGTCCCTATGGCTACACCTTC